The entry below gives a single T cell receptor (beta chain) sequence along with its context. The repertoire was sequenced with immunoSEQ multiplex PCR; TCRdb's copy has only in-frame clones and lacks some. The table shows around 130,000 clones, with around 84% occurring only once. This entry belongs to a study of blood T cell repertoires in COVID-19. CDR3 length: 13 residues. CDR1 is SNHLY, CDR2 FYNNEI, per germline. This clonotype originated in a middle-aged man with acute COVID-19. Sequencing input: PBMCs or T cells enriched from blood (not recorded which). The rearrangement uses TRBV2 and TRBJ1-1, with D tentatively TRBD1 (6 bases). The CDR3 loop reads CVLVRGEGYGAFF. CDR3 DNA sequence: TGTGTCCTTGTCAGGGGCGAGGGTTATGGAGCTTTCTTT. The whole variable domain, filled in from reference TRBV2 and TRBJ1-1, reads EPEVTQTPSHQVTQMGQEVILRCVPISNHLYFYWYRQILGQKVEFLVSFYNNEISEKSEIFDDQFSVERPDGSNFTLKIRSTKLEDSAMYFCVLVRGEGYGAFFGQGTRLTVV.